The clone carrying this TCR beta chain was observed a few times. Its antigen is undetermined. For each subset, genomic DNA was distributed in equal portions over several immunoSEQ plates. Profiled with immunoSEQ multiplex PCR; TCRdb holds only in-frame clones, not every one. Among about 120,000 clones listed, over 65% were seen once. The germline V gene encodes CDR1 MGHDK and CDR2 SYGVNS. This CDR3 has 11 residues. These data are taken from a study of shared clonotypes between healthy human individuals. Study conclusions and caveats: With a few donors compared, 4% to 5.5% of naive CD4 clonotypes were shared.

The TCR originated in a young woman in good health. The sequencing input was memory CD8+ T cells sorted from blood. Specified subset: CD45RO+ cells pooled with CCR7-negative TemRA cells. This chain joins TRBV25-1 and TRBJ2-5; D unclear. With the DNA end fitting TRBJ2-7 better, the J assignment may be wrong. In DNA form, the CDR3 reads TGTGCCAGCAGTGAATACTACGAGCAGTACTTC. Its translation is CASSEYYEQYF.